This T cell receptor (beta chain) was sequenced during a study of cytomegalovirus exposure and HLA in healthy donors. Study-level background: The approximately 110 validation repertoires used a platform that matched the one used for the 600 to 700 first-cohort repertoires, as a later analysis reported.

The donors were in the roughly 130-subject validation cohort, distinct from the approximately 610-subject first cohort. Turning to this clone: Its specificity is unknown.

Clones were read by immunoSEQ multiplex PCR, and TCRdb kept only the in-frame ones, dropping some. The table lists about 280,000 clones, over 75% of them singletons. The study's findings and limits: Reports described diagnosis of cytomegalovirus status by the classifier as highly specific and sensitive.

With 0 bases removed from V and 4 bases from J, the gap between germline ends came to 18 bases. This CDR3 region has 17 residues. Germline V CDR1 and CDR2: KGHSH, LQKENI. Sequencing input: PBMCs. The source of this sequence is a woman between 18 and 30 years old in good health and CMV-seronegative. V gene TRBV18 combines with J gene TRBJ1-2; a weak D match, TRBD1 (6 bases). As DNA, the CDR3 is TGTGCCAGCTCACCACCGGGATTGGACAGCAGGACCTATGGCTACACCTTC. Residues: CASSPPGLDSRTYGYTF.